Shown below are 21 T cell receptor beta chains from a single sample sequenced in a study of blood T cell repertoires in COVID-19. The data were produced by immunoSEQ multiplex PCR, yet TCRdb's version contains in-frame clones alone and is incomplete. The sample holds 200,000 to 250,000 clones, about 83% seen once. Sequenced material: peripheral blood. The receptors originated from a woman aged 50 to 65 with acute or convalescent COVID-19.

The chain uses TRBV2 and TRBJ1-6, with a possible D match to TRBD1 (6 bases). The germline V gene encodes CDR1 SNHLY and CDR2 FYNNEI. The CDR3 is made up of 14 amino acids. The ends were cut back, 6 bases at V and 9 bases at J, with 15 bases in the middle. The CDR3 nucleotides read TGTGCCAGCAGCAGGGGCCCTTGGGGTTCACCCCTCCACTTT. Protein sequence: CASSRGPWGSPLHF.

The V gene is TRBV6-1, the J gene TRBJ1-3, with D uncertain. Germline V gene data show CDR1 as MNHNS and CDR2 as SASEGT. The CDR3 runs 14 residues. With 3 bases removed from V and 1 base from J, the gap between germline ends came to 7 bases. The CDR3 sequence: CASSDQFSGNTIYF. The CDR3 DNA reads TGTGCCAGCAGTGACCAGTTTTCTGGAAACACCATATATTTT.

In its sample, this clone was seen a few times. The V gene is TRBV2, the J gene TRBJ1-1, with 7 nucleotides matching TRBD1. The CDR3 length is 13 residues. Germline CDR1 reads SNHLY; CDR2 reads FYNNEI. The V and J ends lost 7 bases and 6 bases, in that order; junction bases with no gene match: 8. Written as DNA, the CDR3 is TGTGCCAGCATTACGCCGAGGGGGCCTGAAGCTTTCTTT. This translates into CASITPRGPEAFF.

The rearrangement uses TRBV18 and TRBJ2-7, with D tentatively TRBD1 (6 bases). Per the germline V gene, CDR1 is KGHSH and CDR2 is LQKENI. The CDR3 runs 13 residues. V was clipped by 1 base and J by 12 bases, with 16 bases between them. The CDR3 DNA reads TGTGCCAGCTCACCACGGGACACTCAAGAGGGGTACTTC. Translated, it gives CASSPRDTQEGYF. The full variable domain, with the rest looked up from reference TRBV18 and TRBJ2-7, is NAGVMQNPRHLVRRRGQEARLRCSPMKGHSHVYWYRQLPEEGLKFMVYLQKENIIDESGMPKERFSAEFPKEGPSILRIQQVVRGDSAAYFCASSPRDTQEGYFGPGTRLTVT.

The chain uses TRBV27 and TRBJ1-6; 8 bases are a match to TRBD1. Germline assignment: CDR1 MNHEY and CDR2 SMNVEV (reference sequence). Trimming removed 2 bases from V and 7 bases from J; junction bases left unmatched: 4. CDR3 length: 15 amino acids. CDR3 amino acids: CASSLEGQENSPLHF. CDR3 nucleotide sequence: TGTGCCAGCAGTTTAGAGGGACAGGAGAATTCACCCCTCCACTTT.

The count of this clone is one. The chain carries TRBV7-9 and TRBJ1-4, with unresolved D. CDR3 length equals 17 residues. V was shortened by 5 bases and J by 3 bases, with 19 bases between the two germline ends. Germline V gene data show CDR1 as SEHNR and CDR2 as FQNEAQ (reference sequence). CDR3 loop: CASSPREGSMANEKLFF. The DNA for the CDR3 is TGTGCCAGCAGCCCCCGGGAGGGCTCAATGGCTAATGAAAAACTGTTTTTT.

The chain links TRBV21-1 to TRBJ2-1; TRBD2, the table's D call, was not compared with the DNA. TRBV21-1 is deemed a pseudogene. CDR3 size: 15 residues. CDR3 region: CASSTERLAGPEQFF. CDR3 DNA: TGTGCCAGCAGCACCGAACGACTAGCGGGACCAGAGCAGTTCTTC.

Details on this clone: Distinct nucleotide sequences in the sample also encode this CDR3. This chain uses TRBV27 with TRBJ2-6; D not resolved. The germline CDR1 and CDR2 sequences are MNHEY and SMNVEV (reference sequence). V dropped 2 bases and J dropped 4 bases, with 6 bases sitting between them. The CDR3 spans 14 residues. DNA of the CDR3: TGTGCCAGCAGTTTAAGCTCGGGGGCCAACGTCCTGACTTTC. This sequence encodes CASSLSSGANVLTF.

This clone appeared a few times. The V call is TRBV12-3 or TRBV12-4, the J call TRBJ1-1, with D perhaps matching TRBD1 (6 bases). The CDR3 totals 13 residues. The V gene lost 2 bases and the J gene lost 5 bases, with 9 bases spanning the gap. CDR3 nucleotide sequence: TGTGCCAGCAGTTTACAGGGGACAACTGAAGCTTTCTTT. Translation: CASSLQGTTEAFF.

The chain uses TRBV4-1 and TRBJ1-2; D might be TRBD1 (5 bases). Germline V gene data show CDR1 as MGHRA and CDR2 as YSYEKL. Between the trimmed V and J ends, which lost 0 bases and 8 bases, there was a span of 19 bases. The CDR3 has 16 amino acids. The CDR3 region has the DNA TGCGCCAGCAGCCAAGAGGGGGGAAGCCCAAATGAAGGCTACACCTTC. This gives the protein CASSQEGGSPNEGYTF.

V gene TRBV11-2 combines with J gene TRBJ2-1, with 7 bases identical to TRBD1. Germline V gene lookup returns CDR1 SGHAT and CDR2 FQNNGV. V lost 5 bases, J lost 4 bases, and 8 bases stayed unmatched. This CDR3 contains 15 residues. CDR3 nucleotides: TGTGCCAGCAGCACAACCGGGACAGCGTACAATGAGCAGTTCTTC. This encodes CASSTTGTAYNEQFF.

Written as DNA, the CDR3 is TGTGCCAGCAGCATACACTCTGGAAACACCATATATTTT. Translated, it gives CASSIHSGNTIYF. J is TRBJ1-3 and V is TRBV6-5, with D hard to call. V dropped 6 bases and J dropped 0 bases, with 6 bases sitting between them. Germline V CDR1 and CDR2: MNHEY, SVGAGI. This CDR3 is built from 13 residues.

This clone is a singleton in its sample. J is TRBJ2-1 and V is TRBV28, with unresolved D. CDR3 length: 13 residues. The germline V gene encodes CDR1 MDHEN and CDR2 SYDVKM. V was pared by 6 bases and J by 2 bases, with 8 bases between. CDR3 region: CASRTTTYNEQFF. CDR3 sequence (DNA): TGTGCCAGCAGAACGACAACCTACAATGAGCAGTTCTTC.

V is TRBV19 and J is TRBJ1-1; TRBD1 aligns across 8 bases. The CDR3 loop spans 14 amino acids. Unmatched junction bases numbered 7, after V lost 6 bases and J lost 4 bases. The germline V gene has CDR1 LNHDA and CDR2 SQIVND (reference sequence). The CDR3 DNA reads TGTGCCAGTAGACTCGGACAGGGAGGCACTGAAGCTTTCTTT. Protein sequence: CASRLGQGGTEAFF.

There are a few counts of this clone. The chain joins TRBV19 to TRBJ2-7, with TRBD1 matching over 7 bases. Germline V lookup: CDR1 LNHDA, CDR2 SQIVND (reference sequence). With 10 bases clipped from V and 2 bases from J, the junction kept 14 bases outside the gene matches. The CDR3 has 15 amino acids. The CDR3 region has the DNA TGTGCCACTACCCGAGACACCGGGACAGCCTACGAGCAGTACTTC. The encoded protein is CATTRDTGTAYEQYF.

The chain has TRBV6-6 and TRBJ1-1; the D is unclear. Trimming took off 0 bases at V and 5 bases at J, with 10 bases between the two ends. Germline CDR1 is MNHNY and CDR2 is SVGAGI (reference sequence). This CDR3 is built from 14 residues. In DNA, the CDR3 is TGTGCCAGCAGTTACTCAGGCGGCGGAACTGAAGCTTTCTTT. Protein sequence: CASSYSGGGTEAFF.

The chain couples TRBV20-1 to TRBJ2-7; 9 bases are shared with TRBD2. Per the germline V gene, CDR1 is DFQATT and CDR2 is SNEGSKA (reference sequence). CDR3 length: 11 amino acids. With V trimmed by 8 bases and J by 5 bases, 4 bases remained unmatched. The CDR3 protein is CSTLAGDEQYF. The CDR3 nucleotides are TGCAGTACTTTAGCGGGAGACGAGCAGTACTTC.

The chain is built from TRBV27 and TRBJ1-5; unclear D gene. Germline CDR1 MNHEY, CDR2 SMNVEV (reference sequence). V was clipped by 3 bases and J by 1 base, with 10 bases between them. The CDR3 extends over 15 amino acids. Here the CDR3 reads CASSLVHLSNQPQHF. CDR3 sequence (DNA): TGTGCCAGCAGTTTGGTTCACCTAAGCAATCAGCCCCAGCATTTT.

The chain joins TRBV6-5 to TRBJ2-1; 8 positions agree with TRBD2. The CDR3 runs 14 residues. Germline V gives CDR1 MNHEY, CDR2 SVGAGI. V trimming: 7 bases; J trimming: 7 bases; junction bases outside the gene matches: 9. The CDR3 sequence: CASTLAGLENEQFF. In DNA form, the CDR3 reads TGTGCCAGCACCCTAGCGGGTCTGGAGAATGAGCAGTTCTTC.

The gene calls are TRBV21-1 and TRBJ1-2; whether TRBD1, the table's D call, matches the DNA was not checked. TRBV21-1 is termed a pseudogene. The CDR3 extends over 17 amino acids. The CDR3 here is CASSKTGNRGQSYGYTF. The CDR3 bases are TGTGCCAGCAGCAAAACGGGAAACAGGGGGCAAAGCTATGGCTACACCTTC.

This chain links TRBV18 with TRBJ2-3, with TRBD1 identical over 12 bases. Germline values: CDR1 KGHSH, CDR2 LQKENI. J gave up 14 bases and V 3 bases, and 0 bases lay outside the gene matches. This CDR3 has 11 amino acids. The CDR3 nucleotides are TGTGCCAGCTCACCGGGACAGGGGGCGTATTTT. Its translation is CASSPGQGAYF. Drawing the rest from reference TRBV18 and TRBJ2-3, the complete variable domain is NAGVMQNPRHLVRRRGQEARLRCSPMKGHSHVYWYRQLPEEGLKFMVYLQKENIIDESGMPKERFSAEFPKEGPSILRIQQVVRGDSAAYFCASSPGQGAYFGPGTRLTVL.